The sequence of this T cell receptor beta chain was determined in a study of shared clonotypes between healthy human individuals. Ten or more counts support this clone. A read error may be the cause here, since a much bigger clone is one base away. Distinct nucleotide sequences in the sample also encode this CDR3. Using immunoSEQ multiplex PCR, the repertoire was profiled, and TCRdb retains in-frame clones only, with some absent. Among roughly 490,000 clones listed, about 82% were seen once. Sequenced: PBMCs. This sequence originates from a woman in her thirties or forties in good health. Some clones in this sample may be carry-over from other donors' samples.

The CDR3 is CASSSQMNTEAFF. CDR3 in DNA: TGTGCCAGCAGCTCTCAGATGAACACTGAAGCTTTCTTT. The chain employs TRBV7-3 and TRBJ1-1; D not certain. V was cut by 4 bases and J by 0 bases, with 6 bases left in between. Germline CDR1 reads SGHTA; CDR2 reads FQGTGA. This CDR3 is 13 amino acids long.